This TCR beta chain was observed in a study of T cell changes during pregnancy in multiple sclerosis. J gave up 0 bases and V 11 bases, and 10 bases lay outside the gene matches. Germline values: CDR1 ENHRY, CDR2 SYGVKD. The CDR3 consists of 14 residues. Method: immunoSEQ multiplex PCR; TCRdb's copy keeps in-frame clones and lacks some. This table holds 70,000 to 95,000 clones, 94% found once. The sample consisted of peripheral blood, taken after pregnancy. The TCR originated in a female donor in good health, enrolled as a control in a pregnancy study. The chain uses TRBV10-3 and TRBJ2-7, with TRBD1 identical over 7 bases. This CDR3 is CAASGTDSSYEQYF. CDR3 DNA sequence: TGTGCCGCCTCGGGGACAGACAGCTCCTACGAGCAGTACTTC.